This T cell receptor beta chain came from a study of blood T cell repertoires in COVID-19. Study in general: Italy, Spain and the United States were the sources of the convalescent and acute COVID-19 samples. PBMCs, B-cell-depleted T cells, or T cells were the source of the cDNA or gDNA that made up the material.

The CDR3 is 15 residues long. Germline values: CDR1 MGHDK, CDR2 SYGVNS. V lost 3 bases, J lost 4 bases, and 12 bases lay in between. Here immunoSEQ multiplex PCR was the method, and the copy in TCRdb shows in-frame clones only, minus some. The profile shows 97,000 or so clones, 75% to 95% of them singletons. Sequences were obtained from peripheral blood. The receptor was isolated from a man between 18 and 29 years old with acute or convalescent COVID-19. The chain employs TRBV25-1 and TRBJ2-2; D is undetermined. DNA of the CDR3: TGTGCCAGCAGTGACCTTATGGCAGGCACCGGGGAGCTGTTTTTT. Amino acids: CASSDLMAGTGELFF. Together with reference TRBV25-1 and TRBJ2-2, the CDR3 gives the full variable domain: EADIYQTPRYLVIGTGKKITLECSQTMGHDKMYWYQQDPGMELHLIHYSYGVNSTEKGDLSSESTVSRIRTEHFPLTLESARPSHTSQYLCASSDLMAGTGELFFGEGSRLTVL.